These T cell receptor beta chains were read from a single sample in a study of post-analysis software for immune sequencing data. TCRdb re-analysed the PCR reads in MiXCR, keeping a single row per CDR3 protein. Counted here are about 540,000 distinct CDR3 sequences, about a third occurring once; the ten biggest clones make up 4.5% to 7.5%. Sample: blood. These receptors all stem from a girl younger than 18 with multiple sclerosis. Each CDR3 is given with its conserved first and last residue. The order of the fields is D gene, clone size, V gene, J gene, CDR3 DNA, CDR3 protein. The D gene is left open where the match is weak. Clone size is stated in some rows and not others, as once, few, many or a class when expanded.

TRBD1	-	TRBV7-9	TRBJ2-5	TGTGCCAGCAGCCCGGGACAGGTAGAAGAGACCCAGTACTTC	CASSPGQVEETQYF
-	-	TRBV6-1	TRBJ1-2	TGTGCCGGCAGCCGGGGGGGGTACTATGGCTACACCTTC	CAGSRGGYYGYTF
-	-	TRBV7-9	TRBJ2-3	TGTGCCTGCAGCTTAGGGGAGTGGGGGTCAGATACGCAGTATTTT	CACSLGEWGSDTQYF
-	-	TRBV24-1	TRBJ2-1	TGTGCCACCGGTACAGGGATTGATGAGCAGTTCTTC	CATGTGIDEQFF
-	-	TRBV4-2	TRBJ1-6	TGTGCCAGCAGCCACGGGACCCCCTCGGATTCACCCCTCCACTTT	CASSHGTPSDSPLHF
-	few	TRBV7-6	TRBJ2-6	TGTGCCAGCAGCTTCAGTCGATCATCTGGGGCCAACGTCCTGACTTTC	CASSFSRSSGANVLTF
-	-	TRBV2	TRBJ2-1	TGTGCCAGCAGTGACCCGGGCTACAATGAGCAGTTCTTC	CASSDPGYNEQFF
TRBD1	few	TRBV6-5	TRBJ2-5	TGTGCCAGCAGTTACTCGGACAGGGAAGAGAGCCAAGAGACCCAGTACTTC	CASSYSDREESQETQYF
-	-	TRBV4-1	TRBJ1-2	TGCGCCAGCAGCCAAGTCTCAGGGACCAACTATGGCTACACCTTC	CASSQVSGTNYGYTF
-	-	TRBV6-5	TRBJ2-5	TGTGCCAGCAGCCCCTCGGGAGTGGACAGGCGGACCCAGTACTTC	CASSPSGVDRRTQYF
-	few	TRBV3-1	TRBJ1-1	TGTGCCAGCAGCCAAGATCATACTGAAGCTTTCTTT	CASSQDHTEAFF
-	-	TRBV28	TRBJ2-5	TGTGCCAGCAGCCTCCAGGGGCGATTAAGAGAGACCCAGTACTTC	CASSLQGRLRETQYF
-	-	TRBV15	TRBJ1-2	TGTGCCACCAGCACCGGGGGAAACTATGGCTACACCTTC	CATSTGGNYGYTF
TRBD1	-	TRBV5-1	TRBJ2-7	TGCGCCACCGGACCAGGGACAGGGCGTTTCTACGAGCAGTACTTC	CATGPGTGRFYEQYF
-	few	TRBV7-9	TRBJ1-2	TGTGCCAGCAGCTGGACCCGGGGAGTCGATGGCTACACCTTC	CASSWTRGVDGYTF
TRBD1	many	TRBV6-1	TRBJ2-7	TGTGCCAGCAGTGAAGCAGGGGGCCACGAGCAGTACTTC	CASSEAGGHEQYF
TRBD1	many	TRBV6-6	TRBJ2-7	TGTGCCAGCAGCTACGCCCGGGACAGGCCCTACGAGCAGTACTTC	CASSYARDRPYEQYF
-	-	TRBV28	TRBJ2-7	TGTGCCAGCAGTCTCCGACAGCACTCCTACGAGCAGTACTTC	CASSLRQHSYEQYF
-	-	TRBV5-1	TRBJ1-5	TGCGCCAGCAGCTTTACCGGGGGCGAGCCCCAGCATTTT	CASSFTGGEPQHF
TRBD1	few	TRBV4-1	TRBJ1-2	TGCGCCAGCAGCCAACTACAGGGGGCGAAGGGCTACACCTTC	CASSQLQGAKGYTF
-	few	TRBV5-1	TRBJ1-1	TGCGCCAGCAGTCCCTTTTACCTCGTGAACACTGAAGCTTTCTTT	CASSPFYLVNTEAFF
-	-	TRBV20-1	TRBJ1-2	TGCAGTGCTAGACCTTGGGAGGGGGAGGACTATGGCTACACCTTC	CSARPWEGEDYGYTF
TRBD1	few	TRBV12-3/TRBV12-4	TRBJ2-5	TGTGCCAGCAACCTTCCCACAGGGGGCCCAGAGACCCAGTACTTC	CASNLPTGGPETQYF
-	many	TRBV3-1	TRBJ2-7	TGTGCCAGCAGCCGGCTTTCGGGCTCCTACGAGCAGTACTTC	CASSRLSGSYEQYF
TRBD1	-	TRBV12-3/TRBV12-4	TRBJ2-5	TGTGCCAGCAGTGGGGGACAGGGGGAGACCCAGTACTTC	CASSGGQGETQYF
TRBD1	-	TRBV11-2	TRBJ1-2	TGTGCCAGCAGCTTAGCGGGACAGGTTGGCTACACCTTC	CASSLAGQVGYTF
-	-	TRBV7-3	TRBJ1-4	TGTGCCAGCAGCCTCGGGAATAATGAAAAACTGTTTTTT	CASSLGNNEKLFF
-	many	TRBV28	TRBJ2-6	TGTGCCAGCAGTCGCGACTCTGGGGCCAACGTCCTGACTTTC	CASSRDSGANVLTF